This T cell receptor (beta chain) stems from a study of molecular identifiers for immune sequencing clone quantification. TCRdb redid the calling of the PCR reads with MiXCR, one entry per CDR3 protein. The sample shows 90,000 or so distinct CDR3 sequences, around 20% of them seen only once. The CD8+CD4-CCR7+CD45RA+ phenotype defined the sorted naive CD8 T cells. This clonotype was observed at least ten times. CDR1 is GTSNPN and CDR2 is SVGIG in the germline V gene (reference sequence). The CDR3 loop spans 12 amino acids. The V and J ends lost 2 bases and 8 bases respectively, with 10 bases between them.

This clonotype was obtained from a human donor in good health. Some libraries in this study had Jurkat cell RNA spiked in. V gene TRBV30 combines with J gene TRBJ2-4, with D perhaps TRBD1 or TRBD2 (5 bases each). Sequencing input: naive CD8+ T cells from blood, with Jurkat cell RNA spiked in. Subset in this sample: FACS-sorted CD8+CD4-CCR7+CD45RA+ naive T cells. The CDR3 nucleotides read TGTGCCTGGAGTCTCGTGGGGGACATTCAGTACTTC. Translated: CAWSLVGDIQYF.